This paragraph reports one T cell receptor (beta chain). Its antigen is undetermined. The V gene end was trimmed by 3 bases and the J gene end by 4 bases; junction bases not matched to a gene: 5. Germline V gene data show CDR1 as MNHEY and CDR2 as SMNVEV (reference sequence). There are 14 residues in the CDR3. Assay used: immunoSEQ multiplex PCR; TCRdb lists only in-frame clones, some missing. Of roughly 89,000 clones listed, about nine tenths were seen once; the top ten hold less than 0.1%. This sample is drawn from a study of graft-versus-host responses after intestinal transplantation. Broader study findings: Within allografts, high graft-versus-host to host-versus-graft clonal ratios were seen among patients with graft-donor T cell macrochimerism.

The chain recombines TRBV27 with TRBJ2-5, with 7 bases fitting TRBD1. The clonotype originates from a human donor who received an intestinal transplant. The sequences come from unstimulated CD4+ T cells sorted from spleen or lymph node cells, collected before intestinal transplant. The CDR3 loop reads CASSFRGPPETQYF. In nucleotides, the CDR3 is TGTGCCAGCAGTTTTAGGGGGCCGCCAGAGACCCAGTACTTC.